This T cell receptor beta chain was found in a study of cytomegalovirus exposure and HLA in healthy donors. Regarding the study as a whole: Diagnosis of cytomegalovirus status made by the classifier reportedly showed high specificity and sensitivity. A later analysis found first-cohort TCR clusters tended to co-occur in the 120 validation repertoires.

CDR1 PRHDT and CDR2 FYEKMQ come from the germline V gene (reference sequence). With V trimmed by 4 bases and J by 3 bases, 10 bases remained unmatched. The CDR3 loop spans 17 amino acids. Libraries were prepared by immunoSEQ multiplex PCR; TCRdb keeps only in-frame clonotypes and omits some of them. The sample lists about 83,000 clones; 96% were seen once. Concerning this clone itself: What it recognizes is unknown.

The sequenced material came from PBMCs. The clonotype comes from a woman between 18 and 29 years old in good health and CMV-seronegative. The V gene is TRBV13, the J gene TRBJ2-1; 9 bases are shared with TRBD2. This CDR3 reads CASSSSLAGFRYNEQFF. The CDR3 DNA is TGTGCCAGCAGCTCGTCGCTAGCGGGATTCCGCTACAATGAGCAGTTCTTC.